These T cell receptor beta chains were read from a single sample in a study of cytomegalovirus exposure and HLA in healthy donors. The assay was immunoSEQ multiplex PCR, and TCRdb's table has in-frame clones only and misses some. The sample contains 150,000 to 200,000 clones, roughly 79% of which appear only once. The sample comprised PBMCs. These receptors came from a woman between 35 and 50 years old in good health and CMV-seronegative. CDR3s include the opening cysteine and the closing phenylalanine or tryptophan. D genes are given only for firm matches. Size tells how often a clone was seen (once, few, many) or the class of an expanded clone, and some rows leave it out.

abundance	d_gene	v_gene	j_gene	CDR3nt	CDR3aa
.	.	TRBV15	TRBJ1-5	TGTGCCACCACAGCGGGGGACGGAGTATATGAAAATCAGCCCCAGCATTTT	CATTAGDGVYENQPQHF
once	.	TRBV7-2	TRBJ1-1	TGTGCCAGCAGCTTCGGTCTCAGGGTGATGAACACTGAAGCTTTCTTT	CASSFGLRVMNTEAFF
few	.	TRBV29-1	TRBJ2-1	TGCAGCGTTGACATCCCGCCGGGGTTCTTC	CSVDIPPGFF
.	TRBD2	TRBV9	TRBJ2-1	TGTGCCAGCAGCCCCTCTAGCGGGAGACCTGGGAATGAGCAGTTCTTC	CASSPSSGRPGNEQFF
.	.	TRBV6-1	TRBJ1-2	TGTGCCAGCAGTGAAGCGCCGGGCAGGGCCCAGTTTAACTATGGCTACACCTTC	CASSEAPGRAQFNYGYTF
.	TRBD1	TRBV5-1	TRBJ2-3	TGCGCCAGCAGCTTGGGGACAGGGTCTATGGATACGCAGTATTTT	CASSLGTGSMDTQYF
.	.	TRBV5-4	TRBJ1-1	TGTGCCAGCAGCTTGGGAGGCAGCACTGAAGCTTTCTTT	CASSLGGSTEAFF
.	.	TRBV9	TRBJ2-1	TGTGCCAGCAGCGCGTCCAATGAGCAGTTCTTC	CASSASNEQFF
.	TRBD1	TRBV27	TRBJ1-5	TGTGCCAGCAGTTTAAAGGGGGCGTGGGGCAATCAGCCCCAGCATTTT	CASSLKGAWGNQPQHF
.	.	TRBV5-1	TRBJ2-1	TGCGCCAGCAGCGCGGTGACGGGTGGCTCCTACAATGAGCAGTTCTTC	CASSAVTGGSYNEQFF
few	.	TRBV6-6	TRBJ1-2	TGTGCCAGCAGGAGCGACCGGCTAACCTTC	CASRSDRLTF
.	.	TRBV29-1	TRBJ1-1	TGCAGCGTTACGACAGCAATGAACACTGAAGCTTTCTTT	CSVTTAMNTEAFF
once	TRBD2	TRBV5-1	TRBJ2-5	TGCGCCAGCAGCGTACTAGCGGGAGGTATAAAGGAGACCCAGTACTTC	CASSVLAGGIKETQYF
.	.	TRBV19	TRBJ2-7	TGTGCCAGTAGTCCGGAGCGGTTTATCTACGAGCAGTACTTC	CASSPERFIYEQYF
once	TRBD1	TRBV27	TRBJ1-1	TGTGCCAGCCGGCCGGACCGGGACAGGGGAACTGAAGCTTTCTTT	CASRPDRDRGTEAFF
.	TRBD1	TRBV5-8	TRBJ2-7	TGTGCCAGCAGCTTGGAGACAGGGGTCCTCTCCTACGAGCAGTACTTC	CASSLETGVLSYEQYF
few	.	TRBV5-1	TRBJ2-6	TGCGCCAGCAGCTCCGGGACAACCTTCTCTGGGGCCAACGTCCTGACTTTC	CASSSGTTFSGANVLTF
.	.	TRBV18	TRBJ2-3	TGTGCCAGCTCACCACTACAGGACGGAGATACGCAGTATTTT	CASSPLQDGDTQYF
.	.	TRBV5-1	TRBJ2-7	TGCGCCAGCAGCTTCCAGGGGATGCGGAACGAGCAGTACTTC	CASSFQGMRNEQYF
once	TRBD2	TRBV5-1	TRBJ2-7	TGCGCCAGCAGCTTGGAGGCGGGAGTTTGGTCCGAGCAGTACTTC	CASSLEAGVWSEQYF
.	.	TRBV7-9	TRBJ2-1	TGTGCCAGCAGAAGGGGGAACAATGAGCAGTTCTTC	CASRRGNNEQFF
.	.	TRBV28	TRBJ1-2	TGTGCCAGCAGTACAGGGTTCCTGAGTGGCTACACCTTC	CASSTGFLSGYTF
.	TRBD1	TRBV5-1	TRBJ1-1	TGCGCCAGCAGCACCGGGACAGGGAACACTGAAGCTTTCTTT	CASSTGTGNTEAFF
.	.	TRBV14	TRBJ1-1	TGTGCCAGCAGCCACGGAATCGGGGCTTTCTTT	CASSHGIGAFF
.	.	TRBV6-6	TRBJ2-7	TGTGCCAGCAGTCCCGGGACTCTCTACGAGCAGTACTTC	CASSPGTLYEQYF
.	TRBD2	TRBV5-1	TRBJ2-3	TGCGCCAGCAGCTCGACTAGCGGGTCTGGCACAGATACGCAGTATTTT	CASSSTSGSGTDTQYF
.	.	TRBV5-1	TRBJ1-4	TGCGCCAGCAGCTTGGGGGGGCCAGTACCCGAAAAACTGTTTTTT	CASSLGGPVPEKLFF
.	.	TRBV27	TRBJ1-2	TGTGCCAGCAGTTTAGGCGAGGAACTGATTAACTATGGCTACACCTTC	CASSLGEELINYGYTF
few	.	TRBV6-1	TRBJ1-1	TGTGCCAGCAGTGTATCCGAGGCGGGGTTGGGTGAAGCTTTCTTT	CASSVSEAGLGEAFF
.	TRBD1	TRBV5-1	TRBJ2-1	TGCGCCAGCAGCTCAGGACAGGGGAATGAGCAGTTCTTC	CASSSGQGNEQFF
.	TRBD2	TRBV28	TRBJ2-7	TGTGCCAGCAGCTCCCTAACTAGCGGGCATTCCTACGAGCAGTACTTC	CASSSLTSGHSYEQYF
.	.	TRBV18	TRBJ1-1	TGTGCCAGCTCACCAAACGGGGTGAACACTGAAGCTTTCTTT	CASSPNGVNTEAFF
.	TRBD2	TRBV4-1	TRBJ2-3	TGCGCCAGCAGCCAAGACAATTCGGCTAGCGGGAGTACAGATACGCAGTATTTT	CASSQDNSASGSTDTQYF
.	.	TRBV28	TRBJ1-4	TGTGCCAGCAGTCCTACGACAGTTGCCAATGAAAAACTGTTTTTT	CASSPTTVANEKLFF
few	.	TRBV11-2	TRBJ2-7	TGTGCCAGCAGCTTAGCCCTGGCGGGTCCGGACGAGCAGTACTTC	CASSLALAGPDEQYF
.	.	TRBV25-1	TRBJ2-7	TGTGCCAGCAGTGCAGCCGGGGGAGACTCGAACTACGAGCAGTACTTC	CASSAAGGDSNYEQYF
.	.	TRBV7-2	TRBJ1-1	TGTGCCAGCAGCTTGAGCAGGGGACATATTGAAGCTTTCTTT	CASSLSRGHIEAFF
once	.	TRBV2	TRBJ1-4	TGTGCCAGCAGTGAGAGGTCCCTTGAAAAACTGTTTTTT	CASSERSLEKLFF
few	.	TRBV5-1	TRBJ2-2	TGCGCCAGCAGCTTAAGGACAGACACCGGGGAGCTGTTTTTT	CASSLRTDTGELFF
.	TRBD1	TRBV4-1	TRBJ1-1	TGCGCCAGCAGCCGGACGGGGACAGGGAGGGAAAACACTGAAGCTTTCTTT	CASSRTGTGRENTEAFF
.	.	TRBV7-7	TRBJ1-5	TGTGCTAGCTGCTGGCAGGGCAATCAGCCCCAGCATTTT	CASCWQGNQPQHF